This TCR beta chain was retrieved from a study of breast tumors, draining lymph nodes, adjacent tissues. Study observations and caveats: The data were judged consistent with most tumor T cells coming from lymph node and expanding in tumor.

Comment on this clonotype: The antigen is not known.

TCRdb used MiXCR to reprocess the multiplex PCR reads, holding one entry per CDR3 protein. The table shows around 66,000 distinct CDR3 sequences, with around two fifths occurring only once. Trimming cost V 1 base and J 4 bases, with 23 bases left between them. This CDR3 region has 19 residues. Sequencing used breast tumor tissue. The chain carries TRBV12-3 or TRBV12-4 and TRBJ1-3, with a tentative D call TRBD1 (5 bases). This TCR came from a female donor with breast cancer. Some clones in this sample may be carry-over from other donors' samples. CDR3 sequence reads: CASSLVGLAGQCVGNTIYF. The CDR3 nucleotides are TGTGCCAGCAGTTTAGTGGGACTAGCGGGGCAATGTGTGGGAAACACCATATATTTT.